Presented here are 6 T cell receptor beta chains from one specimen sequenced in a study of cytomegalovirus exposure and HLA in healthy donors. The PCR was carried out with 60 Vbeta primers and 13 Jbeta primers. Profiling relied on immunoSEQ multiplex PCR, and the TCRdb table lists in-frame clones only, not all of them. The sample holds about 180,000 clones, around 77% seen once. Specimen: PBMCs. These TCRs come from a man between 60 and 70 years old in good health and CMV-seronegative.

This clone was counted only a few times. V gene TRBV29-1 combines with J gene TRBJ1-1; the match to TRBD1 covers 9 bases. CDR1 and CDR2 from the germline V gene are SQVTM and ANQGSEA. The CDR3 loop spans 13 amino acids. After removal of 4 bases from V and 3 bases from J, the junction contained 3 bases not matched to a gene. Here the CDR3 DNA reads TGCAGCGTTGCCCGGGACAGGGACACTGAAGCTTTCTTT. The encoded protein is CSVARDRDTEAFF.

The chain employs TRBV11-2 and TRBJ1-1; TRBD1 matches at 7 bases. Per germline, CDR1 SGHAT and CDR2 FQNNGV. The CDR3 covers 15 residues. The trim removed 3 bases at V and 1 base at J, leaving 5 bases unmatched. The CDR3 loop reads CASSLKGARNTEAFF. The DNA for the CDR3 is TGTGCCAGCAGCTTGAAGGGGGCTAGGAACACTGAAGCTTTCTTT.

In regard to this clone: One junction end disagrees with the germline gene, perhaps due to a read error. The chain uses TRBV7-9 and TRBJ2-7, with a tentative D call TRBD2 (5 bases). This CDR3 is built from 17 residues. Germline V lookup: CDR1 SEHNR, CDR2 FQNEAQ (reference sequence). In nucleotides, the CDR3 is TGTTCCAGCAGCTTAGTACAACCTGACTACATTTTCTACGAGCAGTACTTC. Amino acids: CSSSLVQPDYIFYEQYF. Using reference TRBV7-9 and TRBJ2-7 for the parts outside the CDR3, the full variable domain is DTGVSQNPRHKITKRGQNVTFRCDPISEHNRLYWYRQTLGQGPEFLTYFQNEAQLEKSRLLSDRFSAERPKGSFSTLEIQRTEQGDSAMYLCSSSLVQPDYIFYEQYFGPGTRLTVT.

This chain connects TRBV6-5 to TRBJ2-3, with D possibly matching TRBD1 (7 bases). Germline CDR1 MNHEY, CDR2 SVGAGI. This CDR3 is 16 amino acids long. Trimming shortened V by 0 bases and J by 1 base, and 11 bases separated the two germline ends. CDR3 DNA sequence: TGTGCCAGCAGTTACTCGACAGGGAGGCGCACAGATACGCAGTATTTT. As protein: CASSYSTGRRTDTQYF.

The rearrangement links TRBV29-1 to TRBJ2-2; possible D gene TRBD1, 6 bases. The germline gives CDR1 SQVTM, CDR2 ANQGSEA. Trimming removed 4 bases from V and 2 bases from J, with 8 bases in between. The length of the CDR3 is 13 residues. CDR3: CSVAQGNTGELFF. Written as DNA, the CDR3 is TGCAGCGTTGCACAGGGTAACACCGGGGAGCTGTTTTTT.

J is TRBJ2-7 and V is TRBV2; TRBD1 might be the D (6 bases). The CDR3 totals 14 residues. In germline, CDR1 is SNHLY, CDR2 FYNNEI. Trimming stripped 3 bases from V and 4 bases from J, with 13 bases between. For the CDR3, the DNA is TGTGCCAGCAGTGAGGTGGGACAAGCGTACGAGCAGTACTTC. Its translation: CASSEVGQAYEQYF.